This T cell receptor beta chain was found in a study of cytomegalovirus exposure and HLA in healthy donors. Overall study: Earlier sequencing of 150 million to 200 million T cells yielded 95 million to 120 million unique TCR beta sequences. Findings of the study overall: Several of the most significant clusters were apparently associated with common viral pathogens in a later analysis. The study dropped some indistinguishable V segments, TRBV6-2 and TRBV6-3 among them.

Use of 60 Vbeta and 13 Jbeta primers characterized the PCR. Methods used by the authors: Approximately 12 million of roughly 81 million unique TCR beta chains were shared, per a later count. Clones were read by immunoSEQ multiplex PCR, and TCRdb kept only the in-frame ones, dropping some. The DNA was the basis for D and trimming; V, J and clone size are from that table. Among around 270,000 clones listed, 75% to 85% were seen once. V lost 5 bases, J lost 4 bases, and 11 bases stayed unmatched. The CDR3 has 15 amino acids. Germline V CDR1 and CDR2: MDHEN, SYDVKM. With regard to this clone: Its specificity is not known.

The V gene is TRBV28, the J gene TRBJ2-7; TRBD1 agrees at 7 bases. The sequencing sample was made of PBMCs. The sequence came from a girl aged 2 to 10 in good health and CMV-seronegative. The CDR3 loop reads CASSPGQVLDYEQYF. The CDR3 coding sequence is TGTGCCAGCAGTCCCGGACAGGTACTAGATTACGAGCAGTACTTC.